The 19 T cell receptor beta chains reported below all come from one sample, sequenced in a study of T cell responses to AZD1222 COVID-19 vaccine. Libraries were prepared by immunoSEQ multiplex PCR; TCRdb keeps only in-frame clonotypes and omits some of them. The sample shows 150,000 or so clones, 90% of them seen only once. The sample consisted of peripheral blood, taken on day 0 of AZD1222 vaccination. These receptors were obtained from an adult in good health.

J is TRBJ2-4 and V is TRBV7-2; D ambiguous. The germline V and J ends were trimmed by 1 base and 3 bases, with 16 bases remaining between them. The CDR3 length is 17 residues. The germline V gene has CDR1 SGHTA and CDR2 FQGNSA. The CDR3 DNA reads TGTGCCAGCAGCTTAGGATCCAGGTCTAGTGGCAAAAACATTCAGTACTTC. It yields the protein CASSLGSRSSGKNIQYF. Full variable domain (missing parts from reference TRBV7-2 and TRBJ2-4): GAGVSQSPSNKVTEKGKDVELRCDPISGHTALYWYRQSLGQGLEFLIYFQGNSAPDKSGLPSDRFSAERTGGSVSTLTIQRTQQEDSAVYLCASSLGSRSSGKNIQYFGAGTRLSVL.

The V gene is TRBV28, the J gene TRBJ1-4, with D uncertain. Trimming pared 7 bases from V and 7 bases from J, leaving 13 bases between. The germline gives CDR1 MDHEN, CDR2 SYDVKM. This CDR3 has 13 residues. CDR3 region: CASTSRLLEKLFF. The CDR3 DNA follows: TGTGCCAGCACTTCTAGATTACTTGAAAAACTGTTTTTT.

CDR3 nucleotides: TGCGCCAGCAGCCGAATGGAAGGTACTGAAGCTTTCTTT. It translates to CASSRMEGTEAFF. The chain recombines TRBV4-3 with TRBJ1-1; D ambiguous. V shed 4 bases and J shed 5 bases, with 11 bases lying between them. Germline lookup yields CDR1 LGHNA and CDR2 YSLEER. There are 13 residues in the CDR3.

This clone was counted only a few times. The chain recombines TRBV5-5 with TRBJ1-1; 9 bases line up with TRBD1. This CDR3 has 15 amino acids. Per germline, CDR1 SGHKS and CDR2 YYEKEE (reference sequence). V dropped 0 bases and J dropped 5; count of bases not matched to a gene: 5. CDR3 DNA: TGTGCCAGCAGCTTGGCGACAGGGGGTCGGACTGAAGCTTTCTTT. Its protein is CASSLATGGRTEAFF.

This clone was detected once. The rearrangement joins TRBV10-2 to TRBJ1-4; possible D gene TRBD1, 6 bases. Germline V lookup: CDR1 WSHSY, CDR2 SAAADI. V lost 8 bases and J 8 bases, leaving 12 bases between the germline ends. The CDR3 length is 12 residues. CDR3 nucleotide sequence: TGCGCCAGCGAGGACAGCGCAGAAAAACTGTTTTTT. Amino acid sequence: CASEDSAEKLFF.

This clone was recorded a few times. DNA for the CDR3: TGTGCCAGTACCCCGGAAGGGGGGGCCTACTCTGGGGCCAACGTCCTGACTTTC. Its translation: CASTPEGGAYSGANVLTF. V is TRBV19 and J is TRBJ2-6, with TRBD2 as a possible D gene (7 bases). Trimming shortened V by 7 bases and J by 0 bases, and 19 bases separated the two germline ends. CDR1 is LNHDA and CDR2 is SQIVND in the germline V gene (reference sequence). The CDR3 covers 18 residues.

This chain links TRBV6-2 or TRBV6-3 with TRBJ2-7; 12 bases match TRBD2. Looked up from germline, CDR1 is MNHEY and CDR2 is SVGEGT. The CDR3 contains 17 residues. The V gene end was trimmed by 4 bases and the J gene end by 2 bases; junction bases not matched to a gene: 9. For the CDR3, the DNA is TGTGCCAGCAGTTCTCGGACTAGCGGGACGTGGCCCTACGAGCAGTACTTC. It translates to CASSSRTSGTWPYEQYF.

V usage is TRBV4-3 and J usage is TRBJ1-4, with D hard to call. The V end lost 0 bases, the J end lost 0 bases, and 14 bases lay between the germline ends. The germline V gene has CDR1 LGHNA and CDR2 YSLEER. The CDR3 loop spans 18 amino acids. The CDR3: CASSQDPGAAATNEKLFF. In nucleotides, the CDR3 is TGCGCCAGCAGCCAAGATCCCGGTGCGGCCGCAACTAATGAAAAACTGTTTTTT.

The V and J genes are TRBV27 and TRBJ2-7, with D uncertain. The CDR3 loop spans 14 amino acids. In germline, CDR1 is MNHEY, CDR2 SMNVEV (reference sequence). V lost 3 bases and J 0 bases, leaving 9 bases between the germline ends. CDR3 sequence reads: CASSLSVNSYEQYF. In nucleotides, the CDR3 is TGTGCCAGCAGTTTGTCAGTAAACTCCTACGAGCAGTACTTC.

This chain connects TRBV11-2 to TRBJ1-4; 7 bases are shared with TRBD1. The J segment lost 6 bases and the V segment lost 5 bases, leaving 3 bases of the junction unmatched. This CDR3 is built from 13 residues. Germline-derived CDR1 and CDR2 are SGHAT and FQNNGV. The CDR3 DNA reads TGTGCCAGCAGCCCGGGACAGTATGAAAAACTGTTTTTT. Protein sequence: CASSPGQYEKLFF.

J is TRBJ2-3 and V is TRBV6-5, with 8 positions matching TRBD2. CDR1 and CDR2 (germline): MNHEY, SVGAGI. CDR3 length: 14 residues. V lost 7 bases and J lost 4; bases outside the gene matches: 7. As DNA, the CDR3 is TGTGCCAGCACCAGGACCGGGGGGGCAGATACGCAGTATTTT. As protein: CASTRTGGADTQYF.

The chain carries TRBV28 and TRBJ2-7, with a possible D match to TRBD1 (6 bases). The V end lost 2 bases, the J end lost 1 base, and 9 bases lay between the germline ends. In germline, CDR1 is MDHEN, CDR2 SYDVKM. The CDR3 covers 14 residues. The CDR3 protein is CASSLPQGSYEQYF. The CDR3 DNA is TGTGCCAGCAGTTTACCCCAGGGGTCCTACGAGCAGTACTTC. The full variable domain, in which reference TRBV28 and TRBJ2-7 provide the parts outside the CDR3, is DVKVTQSSRYLVKRTGEKVFLECVQDMDHENMFWYRQDPGLGLRLIYFSYDVKMKEKGDIPEGYSVSREKKERFSLILESASTNQTSMYLCASSLPQGSYEQYFGPGTRLTVT.

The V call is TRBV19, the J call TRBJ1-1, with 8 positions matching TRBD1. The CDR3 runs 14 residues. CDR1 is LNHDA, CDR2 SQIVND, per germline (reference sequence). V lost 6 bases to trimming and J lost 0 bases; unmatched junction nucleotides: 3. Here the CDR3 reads CASRRTGLNTEAFF. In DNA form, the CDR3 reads TGTGCCAGTAGGCGGACAGGGCTGAACACTGAAGCTTTCTTT.

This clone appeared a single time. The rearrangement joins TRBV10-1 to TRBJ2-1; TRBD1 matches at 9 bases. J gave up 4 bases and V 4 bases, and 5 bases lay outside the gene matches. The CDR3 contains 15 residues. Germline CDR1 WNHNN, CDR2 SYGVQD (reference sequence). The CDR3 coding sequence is TGCGCCAGCAGTGGGGGGACAGGGCCGTACAATGAGCAGTTCTTC. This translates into CASSGGTGPYNEQFF.

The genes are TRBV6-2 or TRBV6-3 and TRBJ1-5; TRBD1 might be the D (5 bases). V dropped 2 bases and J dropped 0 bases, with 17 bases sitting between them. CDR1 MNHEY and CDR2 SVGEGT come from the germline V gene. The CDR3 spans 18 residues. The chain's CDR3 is CASSYNPGRTYSNQPQHF. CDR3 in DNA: TGTGCCAGCAGTTACAATCCGGGACGGACTTATAGCAATCAGCCCCAGCATTTT.

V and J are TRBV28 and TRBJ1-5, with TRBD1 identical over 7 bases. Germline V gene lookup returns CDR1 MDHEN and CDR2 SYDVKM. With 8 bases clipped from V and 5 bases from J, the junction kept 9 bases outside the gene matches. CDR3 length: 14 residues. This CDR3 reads CASESTGYHQPQHF. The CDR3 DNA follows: TGTGCCAGCGAGTCGACAGGGTATCATCAGCCCCAGCATTTT.

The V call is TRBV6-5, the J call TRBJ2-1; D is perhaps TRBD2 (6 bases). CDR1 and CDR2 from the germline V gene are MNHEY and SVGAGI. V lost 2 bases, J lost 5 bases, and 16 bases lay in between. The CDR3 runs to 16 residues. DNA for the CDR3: TGTGCCAGCAGTTACGGTACTCGCGGGACCAACAATGAGCAGTTCTTC. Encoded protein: CASSYGTRGTNNEQFF.

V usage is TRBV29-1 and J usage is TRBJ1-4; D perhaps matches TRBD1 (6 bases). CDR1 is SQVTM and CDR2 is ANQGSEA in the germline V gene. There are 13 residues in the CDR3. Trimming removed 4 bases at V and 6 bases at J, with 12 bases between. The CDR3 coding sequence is TGCAGCGTTGTAGCAGGGGCGGATGAAAAACTGTTTTTT. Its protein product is CSVVAGADEKLFF. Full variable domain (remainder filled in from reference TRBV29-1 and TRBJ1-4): SAVISQKPSRDICQRGTSLTIQCQVDSQVTMMFWYRQQPGQSLTLIATANQGSEATYESGFVIDKFPISRPNLTFSTLTVSNMSPEDSSIYLCSVVAGADEKLFFGSGTQLSVL.

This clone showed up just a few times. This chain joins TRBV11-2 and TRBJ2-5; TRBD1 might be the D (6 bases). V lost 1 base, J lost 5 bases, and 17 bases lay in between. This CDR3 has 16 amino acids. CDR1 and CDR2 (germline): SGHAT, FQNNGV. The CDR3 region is CASSLVSRGGGETQYF. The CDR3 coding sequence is TGTGCCAGCAGCTTAGTTTCCAGGGGCGGCGGGGAGACCCAGTACTTC.